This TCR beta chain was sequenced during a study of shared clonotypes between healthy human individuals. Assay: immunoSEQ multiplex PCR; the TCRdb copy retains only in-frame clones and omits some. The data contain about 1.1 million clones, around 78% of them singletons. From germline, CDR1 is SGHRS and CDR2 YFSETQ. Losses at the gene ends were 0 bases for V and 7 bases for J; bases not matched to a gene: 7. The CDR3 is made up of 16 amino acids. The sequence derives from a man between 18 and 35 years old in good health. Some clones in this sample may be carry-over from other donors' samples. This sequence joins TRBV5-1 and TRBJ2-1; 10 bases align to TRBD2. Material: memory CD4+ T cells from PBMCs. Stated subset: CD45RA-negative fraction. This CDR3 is CASSLDTSGIVNEQFF. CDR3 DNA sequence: TGCGCCAGCAGCTTGGATACTAGCGGGATTGTAAATGAGCAGTTCTTC.